Presented here are 13 T cell receptor beta chains from one specimen sequenced in a study of T cell repertoires in cytomegalovirus infection. TCRdb re-analysed the reads in MiXCR, keeping a single row per CDR3 protein. The sample yields more than 150,000 distinct CDR3 sequences, about 21% seen once. The source material was PBMCs. The origin of the receptors is a human donor in good health (CMV status not recorded). Some clones in this sample may be carry-over from other donors' samples.

The gene calls are TRBV2 and TRBJ1-1; perhaps TRBD1 as D (5 bases). Trimming stripped 2 bases from V and 0 bases from J, with 13 bases between. The CDR3 is made up of 16 amino acids. CDR1 SNHLY and CDR2 FYNNEI come from the germline V gene. This CDR3 reads CASSEIPDTLNTEAFF. In DNA, the CDR3 is TGTGCCAGCAGTGAAATCCCGGACACACTGAACACTGAAGCTTTCTTT.

The chain combines TRBV2 with TRBJ1-5, with D possibly matching TRBD1 (5 bases). Germline lookup yields CDR1 SNHLY and CDR2 FYNNEI. There are 15 residues in the CDR3. V lost 1 base and J lost 2, with 9 bases in between. For the CDR3, the DNA is TGTGCCAGCAGTGAAGAGGAAGGGGGCAATCAGCCCCAGCATTTT. The encoded protein is CASSEEEGGNQPQHF.

This clonotype occurred many times. The rearrangement links TRBV6-4 to TRBJ2-3, with a possible D match to TRBD2 (5 bases). Trimming cost V 3 bases and J 1 base, with 8 bases left between them. Germline V lookup: CDR1 MRHNA, CDR2 SNTAGT. The CDR3 contains 14 residues. The CDR3 nucleotides are TGTGCCAGCAGTGAAATTAGCGGCACAGATACGCAGTATTTT. As protein: CASSEISGTDTQYF.

This clonotype was seen a handful of times. The chain employs TRBV27 and TRBJ2-1; TRBD2 agrees at 10 bases. The trim removed 5 bases at V and 5 bases at J, leaving 12 bases unmatched. This CDR3 has 17 residues. Germline assignment: CDR1 MNHEY and CDR2 SMNVEV (reference sequence). In nucleotides, the CDR3 is TGTGCCAGCAGTCCTCCCCCCGCTAGCGGGAGAAACAATGAGCAGTTCTTC. It is translated as CASSPPPASGRNNEQFF.

This clonotype appeared many times. The chain couples TRBV7-2 to TRBJ2-4; D may correspond to TRBD1 or TRBD2 (5 bases each). V shed 4 bases and J shed 4 bases, with 11 bases lying between them. The V gene's germline CDR1 is SGHTA and CDR2 FQGNSA. The CDR3 runs 14 residues. In DNA form, the CDR3 reads TGTGCCAGCAGCTCCGGGGACGGTAAAAACATTCAGTACTTC. Protein product: CASSSGDGKNIQYF.

The rearrangement links TRBV19 to TRBJ2-3; the D gene could be TRBD1 or TRBD2 (5 bases each). This CDR3 is 13 amino acids long. The V and J ends lost 8 bases and 1 base respectively, with 10 bases between them. Germline loops: CDR1 LNHDA, CDR2 SQIVND (reference sequence). The CDR3, as DNA: TGTGCCAGTGGGCCGGGGCGCACAGATACGCAGTATTTT. It translates to CASGPGRTDTQYF.

The V gene is TRBV20-1, the J gene TRBJ2-7; 11 nucleotides agree with TRBD2. There are 15 residues in the CDR3. CDR1 DFQATT and CDR2 SNEGSKA come from the germline V gene (reference sequence). V shed 3 bases and J 2 bases; nucleotides not matched to a gene: 6. The CDR3 here is CSASRPSGGTYEQYF. The DNA for the CDR3 is TGCAGTGCTAGTCGTCCTAGCGGGGGGACCTACGAGCAGTACTTC.

This clonotype has at least ten counts. The gene calls are TRBV7-2 and TRBJ2-7, with 8 bases identical to TRBD2. With V trimmed by 5 bases and J by 1 base, 7 bases remained unmatched. CDR3 length equals 15 residues. Germline V gene data show CDR1 as SGHTA and CDR2 as FQGNSA. CDR3 nucleotides: TGTGCCAGCAGCACCAGTAGCGGGACTTCCTACGAGCAGTACTTC. Its translation: CASSTSSGTSYEQYF.

V usage is TRBV6-2 or TRBV6-3 and J usage is TRBJ1-2; TRBD1 agrees at 7 bases. Trimming at V came to 7 bases and at J to 8 bases, leaving 10 bases not matched to a gene. The CDR3 has 13 amino acids. Germline CDR1 and CDR2: MNHEY and SVGEGT. This chain's CDR3 is CASKGQAGGGYTF. The CDR3 nucleotides read TGTGCCAGCAAAGGACAGGCTGGCGGAGGCTACACCTTC.

This clonotype turned up a few times. The V and J genes are TRBV5-6 and TRBJ2-5; D is undetermined. Between the trimmed V and J ends, which lost 2 bases and 2 bases, there was a span of 13 bases. The CDR3 is made up of 15 amino acids. CDR1 is SGHDT and CDR2 is YYEEEE in the germline V gene. The CDR3 sequence: CASSFWTAIQETQYF. Written as DNA, the CDR3 is TGTGCCAGCAGCTTCTGGACGGCCATACAAGAGACCCAGTACTTC.

This clonotype occurred a few times. The chain recombines TRBV5-1 with TRBJ2-5, with D possibly TRBD2 on 6 matching bases. CDR1 is SGHRS, CDR2 YFSETQ, per germline. V gave up 4 bases and J gave up 1 base, with 17 bases separating them. This CDR3 is 16 amino acids long. The CDR3 nucleotides are TGCGCCAGCAGCCGGGGACTTCTTACGTCCCAAGAGACCCAGTACTTC. This codes for CASSRGLLTSQETQYF.

This clonotype showed up just once. V gene TRBV2 combines with J gene TRBJ2-7, with a possible D match to TRBD2 (5 bases). V shed 7 bases and J shed 3 bases, with 13 bases lying between them. CDR1 SNHLY and CDR2 FYNNEI come from the germline V gene. This CDR3 has 13 amino acids. CDR3 loop: CASKRESDYEQYF. DNA of the CDR3: TGTGCCAGCAAGAGGGAATCTGACTACGAGCAGTACTTC. Variable domain in full (rest from reference TRBV2 and TRBJ2-7): EPEVTQTPSHQVTQMGQEVILRCVPISNHLYFYWYRQILGQKVEFLVSFYNNEISEKSEIFDDQFSVERPDGSNFTLKIRSTKLEDSAMYFCASKRESDYEQYFGPGTRLTVT.

In this sample, this clonotype turned up a few times. The chain joins TRBV19 to TRBJ1-1; a weak D match, TRBD1 (5 bases). CDR1 LNHDA and CDR2 SQIVND come from the germline V gene (reference sequence). V was pared by 4 bases and J by 0 bases, with 9 bases between. The CDR3 covers 14 residues. In DNA form, the CDR3 reads TGTGCCAGTAGTAAGGAGGGGTTGAACACTGAAGCTTTCTTT. Encoded protein: CASSKEGLNTEAFF.